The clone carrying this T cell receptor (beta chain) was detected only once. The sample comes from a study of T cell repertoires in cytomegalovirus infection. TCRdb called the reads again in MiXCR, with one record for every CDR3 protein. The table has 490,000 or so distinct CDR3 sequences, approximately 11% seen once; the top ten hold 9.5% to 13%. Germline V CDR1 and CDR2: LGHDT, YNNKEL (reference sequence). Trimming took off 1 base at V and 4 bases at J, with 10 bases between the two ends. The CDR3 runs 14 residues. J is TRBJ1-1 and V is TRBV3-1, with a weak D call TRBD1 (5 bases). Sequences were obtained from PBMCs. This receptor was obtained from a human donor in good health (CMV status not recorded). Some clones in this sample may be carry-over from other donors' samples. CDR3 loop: CASSQAGGSTEAFF. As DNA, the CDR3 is TGTGCCAGCAGCCAAGCGGGGGGAAGCACTGAAGCTTTCTTT.